This T cell receptor (beta chain) was documented in a study of cytomegalovirus exposure and HLA in healthy donors. Study-level background: HLA-typed donors were the source of approximately 88 million unique TCRs, which an early data release held.

Study outcomes and limitations: Later analysis revealed greater clonal expansion in HLA-associated TCR beta chains than in equally common others.

The sample holds a few counts of this clone. Antigen specificity is unknown. This CDR3 comprises 15 residues. Looked up from germline, CDR1 is LGHNA and CDR2 is YSLEER. V lost 0 bases and J 3 bases, leaving 11 bases between the germline ends. The PCR was carried out with 60 Vbeta primers and 13 Jbeta primers. The data were produced by immunoSEQ multiplex PCR, yet TCRdb's version contains in-frame clones alone and is incomplete. Here the sample spans some 150,000 clones, approximately 74% being singletons. Sequences were obtained from PBMCs. This chain connects TRBV4-3 to TRBJ1-1; D remains unclear. The TCR originated in a woman aged 25 to 39 in good health and CMV-seronegative. CDR3 DNA sequence: TGCGCCAGCAGCCAAGAACCTAACCGTTACACTGAAGCTTTCTTT. Its translation is CASSQEPNRYTEAFF.